This TCR beta chain derives from a study of vaccination effects on CD4 cells after COVID-19. Looking at the study overall: BNT162b2 vaccine or mRNA-1273 vaccine was given to participants in two doses. General observations from the study: The study had few convalescent patients and no early post-infection timepoints. There was only 1 of 255 vaccine-induced clones in healthy vaccinees that cross-reacted with common cold coronaviruses.

Prior to sequencing, the ViraFEST assay stimulated PBMC with viral peptide pools, which expanded the antigen-specific CD4+ T cells. A roughly ten-day culture period preceded the isolation of CD4+ T cells. Neither prior SARS-CoV-2 infection nor positive nucleocapsid antibodies were present in the vaccine recipients. Cultures received IL-2 medium that replaced half the medium on days 3 and 7. Remarks on this clone: The antigen is undetermined.

The assay was immunoSEQ multiplex PCR, and TCRdb's table has in-frame clones only and misses some. The sample includes around 55,000 clones, around 67% of them seen just once. Trimming cost V 4 bases and J 2 bases; bases outside gene matches: 6. The V gene's germline CDR1 is SGDLS and CDR2 YYNGEE. The CDR3 runs 15 residues. This chain links TRBV9 with TRBJ1-5; 7 positions match TRBD1. Sequenced here: CD4+ T cells from PBMCs cultured with SARS-CoV-2 spike peptides, sampled before COVID-19 vaccination. The TCR sequence derives from a human donor who received a COVID-19 vaccine. The CDR3 sequence is CASSSYRGGNQPQHF. In DNA form, the CDR3 reads TGTGCCAGCAGCTCCTACAGGGGAGGCAATCAGCCCCAGCATTTT. Full variable domain (rest looked up from reference TRBV9 and TRBJ1-5): DSGVTQTPKHLITATGQRVTLRCSPRSGDLSVYWYQQSLDQGLQFLIQYYNGEERAKGNILERFSAQQFPDLHSELNLSSLELGDSALYFCASSSYRGGNQPQHFGDGTRLSIL.